Listed below are T cell receptor beta chains from one sample, sequenced in a study of Ad26.COV2.S vaccination and SARS-CoV-2 variants. Sequencing used immunoSEQ multiplex PCR; TCRdb keeps in-frame clones, though not all of them. Of around 320,000 clones in the sample, about nine tenths were seen once. Sample: peripheral blood, taken in a trial of Ad26.COV2.S vaccine versus placebo. The origin of the receptors is a person aged 18-60 years who received the Ad26.COV2.S COVID-19 vaccine or a placebo. The CDR3 runs from the conserved cysteine through the conserved F or W. Each record gives: CDR3 DNA, CDR3 protein, clone size, V gene, D gene, J gene. D genes are given only for firm matches. Size tells how often a clone was seen (once, few, many) or the class of an expanded clone, and some rows leave it out.

DNA: TGTGCCAGCAGCCAGGCGCTAGGAGAGATAGGGTGGGATACGCAGTATTTT; CDR3: CASSQALGEIGWDTQYF; size: .; V: TRBV14; D: .; J: TRBJ2-3
DNA: TGTGCCAGCAGCTTAGAGGAGCGGGGGGGCACAGATACGCAGTATTTT; CDR3: CASSLEERGGTDTQYF; size: once; V: TRBV7-2; D: TRBD2; J: TRBJ2-3
DNA: TGTGCCAGCAGCCCCGGTGTGGAGGCCTACAATGAGCAGTTCTTC; CDR3: CASSPGVEAYNEQFF; size: .; V: TRBV6-5; D: .; J: TRBJ2-1
DNA: TGTGCCAGCAGTAAAATGGACAAATTGGGAGATACGCAGTATTTT; CDR3: CASSKMDKLGDTQYF; size: once; V: TRBV2; D: .; J: TRBJ2-3
DNA: TGTGCCAGCAGTTTAACAGATAACTATGGCTACACCTTC; CDR3: CASSLTDNYGYTF; size: .; V: TRBV7-3; D: .; J: TRBJ1-2
DNA: TGTGCCAGCAGCTTAGTACAGGGGGCGGGAACTGAAGCTTTCTTT; CDR3: CASSLVQGAGTEAFF; size: .; V: TRBV7-2; D: TRBD1; J: TRBJ1-1
DNA: TGTGCCAGCAGCCTGACAGGGGGCAGGACACCCCTCCACTTT; CDR3: CASSLTGGRTPLHF; size: .; V: TRBV5-5; D: TRBD1; J: TRBJ1-6
DNA: TGTGCCAGTAGTGTGGGAGAGACCCAGTACTTC; CDR3: CASSVGETQYF; size: .; V: TRBV19; D: .; J: TRBJ2-5
DNA: TGCAGCGTTGAAAGGGCTGGCGGGGAGCTGTTTTTT; CDR3: CSVERAGGELFF; size: .; V: TRBV29-1; D: .; J: TRBJ2-2
DNA: TGCGCCAGCAGTGAGTCAGCCAGTGGCTATGGCTACACCTTC; CDR3: CASSESASGYGYTF; size: few; V: TRBV10-1; D: .; J: TRBJ1-2
DNA: TGCACCAGCAGCCACCCAGAAGGACTAGCGGAAACCTACAATGAGCAGTTCTTC; CDR3: CTSSHPEGLAETYNEQFF; size: .; V: TRBV1; D: .; J: TRBJ2-1
DNA: TGTGCCACCAGCAGAGACCGGGGGCTACGCGAGCAGTACTTC; CDR3: CATSRDRGLREQYF; size: .; V: TRBV15; D: .; J: TRBJ2-7
DNA: TGTGCCAGCAGCTCCACCTACGAGCAGTACTTC; CDR3: CASSSTYEQYF; size: .; V: TRBV7-8; D: .; J: TRBJ2-7
DNA: TGTGCCACCAGCAGAGATGTTTCCGGGGAGCTGTTTTTT; CDR3: CATSRDVSGELFF; size: .; V: TRBV15; D: .; J: TRBJ2-2
DNA: TGCGCCAGCAGCGGGGGACAGGGGGCTAAAGCTAACTATGGCTACACCTTC; CDR3: CASSGGQGAKANYGYTF; size: .; V: TRBV5-1; D: TRBD1; J: TRBJ1-2
DNA: TGTGCCAGCAGGAACACAGGGGTCCACACTGAAGCTTTCTTT; CDR3: CASRNTGVHTEAFF; size: .; V: TRBV27; D: TRBD1; J: TRBJ1-1
DNA: TGTGCCAGCAGCTCTGACAGGCAACGCGAGCAGTACTTC; CDR3: CASSSDRQREQYF; size: .; V: TRBV5-4; D: .; J: TRBJ2-7
DNA: TGTGCCAGCAGCTTAAGCGCGTACCAAGAGACCCAGTACTTC; CDR3: CASSLSAYQETQYF; size: .; V: TRBV7-2; D: .; J: TRBJ2-5
DNA: TGTGCCAGCAGCTTAACACAGGGCGGTGGCTACACCTTC; CDR3: CASSLTQGGGYTF; size: .; V: TRBV13; D: .; J: TRBJ1-2
DNA: TGTGCCAGTAGTCCAACGGACAGGGGGTCACCCCTCCACTTT; CDR3: CASSPTDRGSPLHF; size: .; V: TRBV19; D: TRBD1; J: TRBJ1-6
DNA: TGTGCTAGCAGCCCAAGCGGGGGAACAGATACGCAGTATTTT; CDR3: CASSPSGGTDTQYF; size: .; V: TRBV7-7; D: TRBD2; J: TRBJ2-3
DNA: TGTGCCAGCAGTCCTGGAGGATATCAGCCCCAGCATTTT; CDR3: CASSPGGYQPQHF; size: few; V: TRBV12-3/TRBV12-4; D: .; J: TRBJ1-5
DNA: TGTGCCAGCAGCCAAGCAGGGGCTGGAAACACCATATATTTT; CDR3: CASSQAGAGNTIYF; size: .; V: TRBV14; D: .; J: TRBJ1-3
DNA: TGTGCCAGTAGTATAGACGGTTTGAACACTGAAGCTTTCTTT; CDR3: CASSIDGLNTEAFF; size: .; V: TRBV19; D: .; J: TRBJ1-1
DNA: TGTGCCAGCAGCCAGGGGCCGAACCCCAGCTACGAGCAGTACTTC; CDR3: CASSQGPNPSYEQYF; size: .; V: TRBV13; D: .; J: TRBJ2-7
DNA: TGTGCCAGCAGCCAGACCCAGGGGGTCGGAAACACCATATATTTT; CDR3: CASSQTQGVGNTIYF; size: .; V: TRBV3-1/TRBV3-2; D: TRBD1; J: TRBJ1-3
DNA: TGTGCCAGCAGTGGCCAGAAAGTGGATACGCAGTATTTT; CDR3: CASSGQKVDTQYF; size: .; V: TRBV2; D: .; J: TRBJ2-3
DNA: TGTGCCAGCAGCCAAGTTGGGCGGGGGGGCGGCTACAATGAGCAGTTCTTC; CDR3: CASSQVGRGGGYNEQFF; size: .; V: TRBV3-1/TRBV3-2; D: TRBD2; J: TRBJ2-1
DNA: TGTGCCAGCAGCCGGGGACAGGGTGTTCGGGGCTACACCTTC; CDR3: CASSRGQGVRGYTF; size: .; V: TRBV13; D: TRBD1; J: TRBJ1-2
DNA: TGTGCCAGCAGTGAAGTAGGAAGGGGACAGGGAGGGGCTTTCTTT; CDR3: CASSEVGRGQGGAFF; size: .; V: TRBV2; D: TRBD1; J: TRBJ1-1
DNA: TGTGCCAGCAGCCCACGCGGCAATAGCAATCAGCCCCAGCATTTT; CDR3: CASSPRGNSNQPQHF; size: .; V: TRBV6-2/TRBV6-3; D: .; J: TRBJ1-5
DNA: TGTGCCAGCAGCCAAGGACTAGCGGGGTCCACAGATACGCAGTATTTT; CDR3: CASSQGLAGSTDTQYF; size: .; V: TRBV3-1/TRBV3-2; D: TRBD2; J: TRBJ2-3
DNA: TGTGCCAGCAGCTTGGACGGAAACAATGAGCAGTTCTTC; CDR3: CASSLDGNNEQFF; size: .; V: TRBV7-9; D: .; J: TRBJ2-1
DNA: TGCGCCAGCAGCCAAGATCTCGGCGGATTCTACTATGGCTACACCTTC; CDR3: CASSQDLGGFYYGYTF; size: .; V: TRBV4-1; D: .; J: TRBJ1-2
DNA: TGTGCCAGCAGCCCCAATAGCCAAGAGACCCAGTACTTC; CDR3: CASSPNSQETQYF; size: .; V: TRBV3-1/TRBV3-2; D: .; J: TRBJ2-5
DNA: TGTGCCTGGAGTATACAGGGGGTGAGAAACCAGCCCCAGCATTTT; CDR3: CAWSIQGVRNQPQHF; size: .; V: TRBV30; D: TRBD1; J: TRBJ1-5
DNA: TGTGCCAGCAGCGTGACAGGGGTCATGAACGAGCAGTACTTC; CDR3: CASSVTGVMNEQYF; size: .; V: TRBV5-4; D: TRBD1; J: TRBJ2-7
DNA: TGTGCCATCCGGAGATTTGTTGTTTCAGATACGCAGTATTTT; CDR3: CAIRRFVVSDTQYF; size: few; V: TRBV28; D: .; J: TRBJ2-3
DNA: TGTGCCATCTCTAGCGGGGGTCACGATGAGCAGTTCTTC; CDR3: CAISSGGHDEQFF; size: .; V: TRBV10-3; D: TRBD2; J: TRBJ2-1
DNA: TGTGCCAGTATGAGCACAGGTTTGGTCTATGGCTACACCTTC; CDR3: CASMSTGLVYGYTF; size: once; V: TRBV19; D: .; J: TRBJ1-2
DNA: TGCGCCAGCAGCCCGGGACAGAGAAACTATGGCTACACCTTC; CDR3: CASSPGQRNYGYTF; size: .; V: TRBV4-3; D: TRBD1; J: TRBJ1-2
DNA: TGTGCCAGCTCGACAGTTCCTAACTATGGCTACACCTTC; CDR3: CASSTVPNYGYTF; size: .; V: TRBV2; D: .; J: TRBJ1-2
DNA: TGTGCCAGCAGCCAGAGACAGGGGGGGTACGAGCAGTACTTC; CDR3: CASSQRQGGYEQYF; size: .; V: TRBV6-2/TRBV6-3; D: TRBD1; J: TRBJ2-7
DNA: TGTGCCAGCGGCAGAAAAAATAATTCACCCCTCCACTTT; CDR3: CASGRKNNSPLHF; size: .; V: TRBV6-5; D: .; J: TRBJ1-6
DNA: TGTGCCAGCAGCTCCACAGGAGATACGCAGTATTTT; CDR3: CASSSTGDTQYF; size: once; V: TRBV9; D: .; J: TRBJ2-3
DNA: TGTGCCTGGAGTGGCCGACAGCGGAACACTGAAGCTTTCTTT; CDR3: CAWSGRQRNTEAFF; size: once; V: TRBV30; D: .; J: TRBJ1-1
DNA: TGTGCCAGCAGCTCCGGGACAAATCAGCCCCAGCATTTT; CDR3: CASSSGTNQPQHF; size: .; V: TRBV13; D: .; J: TRBJ1-5
DNA: TGTGCCAGCAGCTTATCTTCCGGTGAGGGCTACGAGCAGTACTTC; CDR3: CASSLSSGEGYEQYF; size: once; V: TRBV11-2; D: .; J: TRBJ2-7
DNA: TGTGCCAGCAGCCCTGGCGGAACTAACTATGGCTACACCTTC; CDR3: CASSPGGTNYGYTF; size: .; V: TRBV5-6; D: .; J: TRBJ1-2
DNA: TGTGCCAGCAGCATACCACGGGAGCAGTATGCCTACGAGCAGTACTTC; CDR3: CASSIPREQYAYEQYF; size: once; V: TRBV5-6; D: .; J: TRBJ2-7
DNA: TGTGCCAGCAGTTATAGGGCTAATGAAAAACTGTTTTTT; CDR3: CASSYRANEKLFF; size: .; V: TRBV6-5; D: .; J: TRBJ1-4
DNA: TGCAGCGCAGTTGCAGGGGGGAGTTACTACGAGCAGTACTTC; CDR3: CSAVAGGSYYEQYF; size: .; V: TRBV29-1; D: .; J: TRBJ2-7
DNA: TGTGCCAGCAGTGGCAGGACGCTAGCCAAAAACATTCAGTACTTC; CDR3: CASSGRTLAKNIQYF; size: .; V: TRBV2; D: .; J: TRBJ2-4
DNA: TGTGCCAGCAGCAGGACAGGGGGTTACTCTACTAGGTATAATTCACCCCTCCACTTT; CDR3: CASSRTGGYSTRYNSPLHF; size: .; V: TRBV5-6; D: TRBD1; J: TRBJ1-6